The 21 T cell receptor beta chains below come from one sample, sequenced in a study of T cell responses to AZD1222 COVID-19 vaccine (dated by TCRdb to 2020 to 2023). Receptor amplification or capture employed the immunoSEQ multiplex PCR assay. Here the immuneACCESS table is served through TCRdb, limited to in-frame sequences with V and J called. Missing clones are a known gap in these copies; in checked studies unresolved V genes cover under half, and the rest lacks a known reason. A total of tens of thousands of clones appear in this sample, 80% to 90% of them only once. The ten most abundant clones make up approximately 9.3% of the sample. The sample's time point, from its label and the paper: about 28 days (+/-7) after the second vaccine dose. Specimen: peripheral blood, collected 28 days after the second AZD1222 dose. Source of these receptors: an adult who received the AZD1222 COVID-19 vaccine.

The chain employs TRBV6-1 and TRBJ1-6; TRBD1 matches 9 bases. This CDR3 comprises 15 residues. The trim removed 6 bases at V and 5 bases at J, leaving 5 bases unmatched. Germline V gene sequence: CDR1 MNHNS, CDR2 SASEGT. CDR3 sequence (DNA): TGTGCCAGCAGGCACCGGGACAGGGATAATTCACCCCTCCACTTT. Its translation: CASRHRDRDNSPLHF.

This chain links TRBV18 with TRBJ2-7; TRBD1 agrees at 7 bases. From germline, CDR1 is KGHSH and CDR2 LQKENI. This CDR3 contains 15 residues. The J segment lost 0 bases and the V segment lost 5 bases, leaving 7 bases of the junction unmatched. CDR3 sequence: CASSAGTASSYEQYV. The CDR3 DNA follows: TGTGCCAGCTCAGCCGGGACAGCGAGCTCCTACGAGCAGTACGTC.

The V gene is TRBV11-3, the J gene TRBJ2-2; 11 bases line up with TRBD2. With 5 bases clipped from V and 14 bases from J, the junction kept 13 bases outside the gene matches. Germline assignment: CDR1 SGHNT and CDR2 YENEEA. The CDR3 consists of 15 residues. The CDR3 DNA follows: TGTGCCAGCAGCACCGATAGCGGGAGGGCCTGGAACCTGTTTTTT. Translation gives CASSTDSGRAWNLFF.

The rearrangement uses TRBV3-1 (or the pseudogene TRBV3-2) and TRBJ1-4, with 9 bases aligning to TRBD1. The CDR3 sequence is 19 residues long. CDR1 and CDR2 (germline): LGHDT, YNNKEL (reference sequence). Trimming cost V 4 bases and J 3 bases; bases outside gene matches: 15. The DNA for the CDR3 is TGTGCCAGCAGCCTCAGAGTTGGGACAGGGAGAATAGCTAATGAAAAACTGTTTTTT. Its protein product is CASSLRVGTGRIANEKLFF.

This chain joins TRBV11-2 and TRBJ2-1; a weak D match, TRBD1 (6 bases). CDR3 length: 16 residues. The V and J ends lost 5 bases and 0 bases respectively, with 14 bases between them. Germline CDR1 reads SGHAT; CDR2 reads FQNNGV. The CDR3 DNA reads TGTGCCAGCAGCCCTAGGACAGCCGTCTCCTACAATGAGCAGTTCTTC. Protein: CASSPRTAVSYNEQFF. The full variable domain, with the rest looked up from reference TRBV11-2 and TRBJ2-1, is EAGVAQSPRYKIIEKRQSVAFWCNPISGHATLYWYQQILGQGPKLLIQFQNNGVVDDSQLPKDRFSAERLKGVDSTLKIQPAKLEDSAVYLCASSPRTAVSYNEQFFGPGTRLTVL.

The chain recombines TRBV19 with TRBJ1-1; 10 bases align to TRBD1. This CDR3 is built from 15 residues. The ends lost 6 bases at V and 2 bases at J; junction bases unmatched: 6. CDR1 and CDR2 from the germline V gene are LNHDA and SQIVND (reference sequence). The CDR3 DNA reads TGTGCCAGTAGGCCGGGGACAGGGGCCAACACTGAAGCTTTCTTT. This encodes CASRPGTGANTEAFF.

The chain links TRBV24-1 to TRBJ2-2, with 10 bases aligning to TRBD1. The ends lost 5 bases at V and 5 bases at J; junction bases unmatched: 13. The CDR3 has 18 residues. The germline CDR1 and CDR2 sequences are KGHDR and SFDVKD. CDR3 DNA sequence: TGTGCCACCAGTGCCCTCCTGGGACAGGGGAGTCAGACCGGGGAGCTGTTTTTT. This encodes CATSALLGQGSQTGELFF.

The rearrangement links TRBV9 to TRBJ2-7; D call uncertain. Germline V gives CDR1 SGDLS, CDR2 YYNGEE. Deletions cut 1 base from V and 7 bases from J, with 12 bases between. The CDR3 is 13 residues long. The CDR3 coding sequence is TGTGCCAGCAGCGTATCTAGTCTAGGGGAGCAGTACTTC. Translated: CASSVSSLGEQYF.

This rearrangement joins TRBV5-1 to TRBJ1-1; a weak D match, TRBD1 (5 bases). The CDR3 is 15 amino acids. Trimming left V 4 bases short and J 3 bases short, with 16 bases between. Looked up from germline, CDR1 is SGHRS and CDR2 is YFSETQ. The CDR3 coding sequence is TGCGCCAGCAGCCCCGGACTCGGGGCGGACACTGAAGCTTTCTTT. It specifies CASSPGLGADTEAFF.

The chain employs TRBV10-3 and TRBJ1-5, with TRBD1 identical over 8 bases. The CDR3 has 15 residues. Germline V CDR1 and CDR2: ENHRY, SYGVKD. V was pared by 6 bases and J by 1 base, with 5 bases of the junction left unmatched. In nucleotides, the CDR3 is TGTGCCATCAGGGCACAGGGGGACAGCAATCAGCCCCAGCATTTT. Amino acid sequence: CAIRAQGDSNQPQHF.

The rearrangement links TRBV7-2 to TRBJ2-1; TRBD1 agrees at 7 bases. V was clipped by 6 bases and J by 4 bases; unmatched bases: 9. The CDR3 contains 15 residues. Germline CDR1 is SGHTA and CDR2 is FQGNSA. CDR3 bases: TGTGCCAGCAGTCAACCGGGACAGAGGTACAATGAGCAGTTCTTC. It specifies CASSQPGQRYNEQFF.

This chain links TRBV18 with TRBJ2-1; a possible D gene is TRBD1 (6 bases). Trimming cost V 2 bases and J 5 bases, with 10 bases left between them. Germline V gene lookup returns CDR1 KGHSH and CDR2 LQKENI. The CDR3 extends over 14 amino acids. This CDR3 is CASSPRQADNEQFF. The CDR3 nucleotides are TGTGCCAGCTCACCAAGACAGGCGGACAATGAGCAGTTCTTC. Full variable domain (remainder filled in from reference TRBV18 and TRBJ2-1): NAGVMQNPRHLVRRRGQEARLRCSPMKGHSHVYWYRQLPEEGLKFMVYLQKENIIDESGMPKERFSAEFPKEGPSILRIQQVVRGDSAAYFCASSPRQADNEQFFGPGTRLTVL.

CDR3 DNA sequence: TGTGCCAGCAGTCGCGGACAGTACGGCTACACCTTC. Its protein product is CASSRGQYGYTF. V and J are TRBV7-2 and TRBJ1-2, with D maybe TRBD1 (6 bases). Deletions cut 6 bases from V and 8 bases from J, with 13 bases between. CDR3 length: 12 residues. Germline CDR1 is SGHTA and CDR2 is FQGNSA. The full variable domain, completed using reference TRBV7-2 and TRBJ1-2, is GAGVSQSPSNKVTEKGKDVELRCDPISGHTALYWYRQSLGQGLEFLIYFQGNSAPDKSGLPSDRFSAERTGGSVSTLTIQRTQQEDSAVYLCASSRGQYGYTFGSGTRLTVV.

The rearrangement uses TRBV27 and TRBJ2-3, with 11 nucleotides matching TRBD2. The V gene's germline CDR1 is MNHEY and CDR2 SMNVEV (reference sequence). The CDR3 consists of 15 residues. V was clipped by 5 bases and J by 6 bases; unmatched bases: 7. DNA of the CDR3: TGTGCCAGCAGTCAGGAGCCTAGCGGGAGGGATACGCAGTATTTT. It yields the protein CASSQEPSGRDTQYF.

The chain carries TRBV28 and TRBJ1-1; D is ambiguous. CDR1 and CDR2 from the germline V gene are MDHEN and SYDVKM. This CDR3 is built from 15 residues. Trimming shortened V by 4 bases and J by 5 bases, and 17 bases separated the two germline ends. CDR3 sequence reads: CASSSPPRSWTEAFF. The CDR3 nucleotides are TGTGCCAGCAGTTCCCCTCCAAGAAGTTGGACTGAAGCTTTCTTT.

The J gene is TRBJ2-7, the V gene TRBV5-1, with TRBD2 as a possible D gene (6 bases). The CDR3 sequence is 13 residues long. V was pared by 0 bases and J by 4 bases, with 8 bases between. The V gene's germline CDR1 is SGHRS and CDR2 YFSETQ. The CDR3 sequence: CASSLARGYEQYV. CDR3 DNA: TGCGCCAGCAGCTTGGCCCGGGGGTACGAGCAGTACGTC.

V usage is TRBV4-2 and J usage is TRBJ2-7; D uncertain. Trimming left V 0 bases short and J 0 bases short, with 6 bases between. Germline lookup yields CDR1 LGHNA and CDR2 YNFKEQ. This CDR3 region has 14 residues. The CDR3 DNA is TGTGCCAGCAGCCAAGAGAGGACCTCCTACGAGCAGTACTTC. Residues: CASSQERTSYEQYF.

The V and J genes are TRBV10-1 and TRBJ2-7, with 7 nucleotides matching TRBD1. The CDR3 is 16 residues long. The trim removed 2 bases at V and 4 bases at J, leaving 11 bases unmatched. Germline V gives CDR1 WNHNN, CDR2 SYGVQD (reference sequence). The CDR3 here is CASSEQLGQRVYEQYV. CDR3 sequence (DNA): TGCGCCAGCAGTGAGCAATTGGGACAGAGGGTTTACGAGCAGTACGTC.

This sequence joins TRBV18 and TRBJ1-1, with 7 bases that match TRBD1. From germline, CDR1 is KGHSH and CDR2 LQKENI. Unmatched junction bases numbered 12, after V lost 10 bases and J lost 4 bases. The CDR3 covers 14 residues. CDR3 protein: CATQRDSLSTEAFF. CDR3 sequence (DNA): TGTGCCACCCAGAGGGACAGCCTGAGCACTGAAGCTTTCTTT.

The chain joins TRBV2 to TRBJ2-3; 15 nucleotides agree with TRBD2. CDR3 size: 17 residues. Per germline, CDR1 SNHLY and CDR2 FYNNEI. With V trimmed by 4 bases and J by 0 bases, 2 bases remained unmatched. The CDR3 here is CASSGGLAGGSTDTQYF. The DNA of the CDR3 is TGTGCCAGCAGTGGGGGACTAGCGGGAGGAAGCACAGATACGCAGTATTTT. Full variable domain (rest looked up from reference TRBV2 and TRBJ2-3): EPEVTQTPSHQVTQMGQEVILRCVPISNHLYFYWYRQILGQKVEFLVSFYNNEISEKSEIFDDQFSVERPDGSNFTLKIRSTKLEDSAMYFCASSGGLAGGSTDTQYFGPGTRLTVL.

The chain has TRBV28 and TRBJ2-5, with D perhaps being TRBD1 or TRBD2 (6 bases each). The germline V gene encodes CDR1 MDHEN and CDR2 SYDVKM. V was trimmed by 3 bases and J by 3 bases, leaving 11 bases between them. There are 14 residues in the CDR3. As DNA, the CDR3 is TGTGCCAGCAGTTTTTGGAGGGGGAAAGAGACCCAGTACTTC. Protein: CASSFWRGKETQYF.